The clone carrying this TCR beta chain was seen only once. Its antigen is not identified. ViraFEST used viral peptide pools to expand antigen-specific CD4+ T cells before sequencing. CD4+ T cell isolation took place after approximately 11 days of culture. The vaccine recipients had no prior SARS-CoV-2 infection, with negative nucleocapsid antibodies. Roughly 1.9 million PBMC per well received 7.5 to 10 IU/ml IL-2 and approximately 9.2 ug/ml peptides in culture. The data stem from a study of vaccination effects on CD4 cells after COVID-19. Method: immunoSEQ multiplex PCR; TCRdb's copy keeps in-frame clones and lacks some. The sample contains about 73,000 clones, about four fifths of which appear only once. Material: CD4+ T cells from PBMCs cultured with HCoV-NL63 spike peptides, obtained before COVID-19 vaccination. This TCR was recovered from a human donor who received a COVID-19 vaccine.

For the CDR3, the DNA is TGTGCCAGCAGTGACCGGCACCTATCCTCTGGGGCCAACGTCCTGACTTTC. Its protein is CASSDRHLSSGANVLTF. The chain uses TRBV6-1 and TRBJ2-6; D remains ambiguous. This CDR3 contains 17 residues. Germline-derived CDR1 and CDR2 are MNHNS and SASEGT. Trimming pared 3 bases from V and 0 bases from J, leaving 12 bases between.